This is a list of T cell receptor beta chains from one sample in a study of glioma-infiltrating T cells after dendritic cell vaccination. The table came from immunoSEQ multiplex PCR; TCRdb's copy has only in-frame clones and leaves some out. Here the sample spans approximately 82,000 clones, about 90% being singletons. Sequences were derived from blood, sampled before dendritic cell vaccination. The receptors shown here come from a human donor with glioblastoma. Both conserved end residues are part of each CDR3.

CDR3: CASSPWTGPTREQYF
J: TRBJ2-7
V: TRBV4-1

CDR3: CASGSGTRYEQYF
J: TRBJ2-7
V: TRBV23-1

CDR3: CASSQDPTGDSTYEQYF
J: TRBJ2-7
V: TRBV4-1

CDR3: CASSPVSPEQYF
J: TRBJ2-7
V: TRBV7-8

CDR3: CASSEDRGQGYTF
J: TRBJ1-2
V: TRBV10-1

CDR3: CASSYGEGGKLFF
J: TRBJ1-4
V: TRBV6-5

CDR3: CASSPGIGGARSPLHF
J: TRBJ1-6
V: TRBV2

CDR3: CASSYVDRGHEQYF
J: TRBJ2-7
V: TRBV6-6

CDR3: CASRMGGALGEKLFF
J: TRBJ1-4
V: TRBV19

CDR3: CASSLDSGRYGYTF
J: TRBJ1-2
V: TRBV5-1

CDR3: CASSSGGGFYPSGNTIYF
J: TRBJ1-3
V: TRBV2

CDR3: CASSLGRGREETQYF
J: TRBJ2-5
V: TRBV11-3

CDR3: CASRTEVGTGELFF
J: TRBJ2-2
V: TRBV27

CDR3: CAIGTGGYEQYF
J: TRBJ2-7
V: TRBV6-6